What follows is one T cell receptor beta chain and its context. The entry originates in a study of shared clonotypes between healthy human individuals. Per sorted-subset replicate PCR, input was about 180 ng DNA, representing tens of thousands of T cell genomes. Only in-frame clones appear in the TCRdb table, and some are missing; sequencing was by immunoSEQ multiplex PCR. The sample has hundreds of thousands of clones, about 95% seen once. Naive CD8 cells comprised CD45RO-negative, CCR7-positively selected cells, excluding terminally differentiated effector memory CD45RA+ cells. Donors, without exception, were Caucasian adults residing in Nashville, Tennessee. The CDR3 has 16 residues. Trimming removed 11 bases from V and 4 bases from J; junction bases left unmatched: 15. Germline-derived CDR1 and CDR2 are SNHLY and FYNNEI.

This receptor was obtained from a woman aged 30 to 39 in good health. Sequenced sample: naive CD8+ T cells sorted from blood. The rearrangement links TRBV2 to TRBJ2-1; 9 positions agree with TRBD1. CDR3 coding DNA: TGTGCCGGACTACGGACAGGGGCGGAAGGGTACAATGAGCAGTTCTTC. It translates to CAGLRTGAEGYNEQFF. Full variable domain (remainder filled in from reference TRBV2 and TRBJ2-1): EPEVTQTPSHQVTQMGQEVILRCVPISNHLYFYWYRQILGQKVEFLVSFYNNEISEKSEIFDDQFSVERPDGSNFTLKIRSTKLEDSAMYFCAGLRTGAEGYNEQFFGPGTRLTVL.